This T cell receptor beta chain was sequenced in a study of blood T cell repertoires in COVID-19. Across the whole study: From the United States, Italy and Spain came samples of acute and convalescent COVID-19.

CDR3 length equals 14 residues. Germline V gene sequence: CDR1 GTSNPN, CDR2 SVGIG (reference sequence). The V and J ends lost 5 bases and 1 base respectively, with 14 bases between them. Assay: immunoSEQ multiplex PCR; the TCRdb copy retains only in-frame clones and omits some. The sample contains 200,000 to 250,000 clones, approximately 80% of which appear only once. Sequencing was done on a sample of peripheral blood. The rearrangement joins TRBV30 to TRBJ1-1, with D perhaps matching TRBD1 (6 bases). The TCR sequence derives from a woman of 80 years or more with COVID-19, enrolled during active disease. This CDR3 reads CAWLPGDRNTEAFF. DNA of the CDR3: TGTGCCTGGCTCCCAGGGGACCGGAACACTGAAGCTTTCTTT.